This TCR beta chain derives from a study of shared clonotypes between healthy human individuals. The wider study: Per-donor plates numbered three CD4 naive, three CD4 memory, two CD8 naive and one CD8 memory.

The CDR3 length is 16 residues. CDR1 and CDR2 (germline): SGHDT, YYEEEE. V was clipped by 4 bases and J by 3 bases; unmatched bases: 9. Sorted-subset replicate PCR reactions were performed with around 200 ng DNA, corresponding to 25,000 to 35,000 T cell genomes. Methods used by the authors: In the immunoSEQ data, sequences were junction-only and lacked quality scores, so filtering differed. Clones were sequenced by immunoSEQ multiplex PCR, and TCRdb holds only the in-frame ones, with some missing. That table gives V, J and clone size, and the DNA gave D and trimming. The data show about 2 million clones, about 95% seen once. Naive CD8 cells comprised CD45RO-negative, CCR7-positively selected cells, excluding terminally differentiated effector memory CD45RA+ cells.

This rearrangement joins TRBV5-6 to TRBJ2-7, with TRBD2 matching 11 bases. This receptor was identified in a man between 18 and 35 years old in good health. Sequenced input: naive CD8+ T cells sorted from blood. In nucleotides, the CDR3 is TGTGCCAGCAGCGCGACGACTAGCGGGGTAGACTACGAGCAGTACTTC. It is translated as CASSATTSGVDYEQYF.